This T cell receptor (beta chain) was recorded in a study of blood T cell repertoires in COVID-19. Method: immunoSEQ multiplex PCR; TCRdb's copy keeps in-frame clones and lacks some. The table shows about 80,000 clones, with about four fifths occurring only once. Trimming removed 2 bases from V and 2 bases from J, with 10 bases in between. This CDR3 spans 14 amino acids. Germline-derived CDR1 and CDR2 are SGHAT and FQNNGV. This clonotype originated in a human donor in a cohort sampled during active COVID-19. What was sequenced was peripheral blood. This chain links TRBV11-2 with TRBJ2-7; tentative D call: TRBD2 (6 bases). CDR3 amino acids: CASSLKAGPYEQYF. Here the CDR3 DNA reads TGTGCCAGCAGCTTAAAGGCGGGGCCCTACGAGCAGTACTTC.